Below, 30 T cell receptor beta chains from the same sample are listed, as sequenced in a study of somatic mutations in cytotoxic T cells in rheumatoid arthritis. Libraries were prepared by immunoSEQ multiplex PCR; TCRdb keeps only in-frame clonotypes and omits some of them. Here the sample spans some 20,000 clones, about 83% being singletons. The material sequenced was CD8+ T cells sorted from blood. The receptors here all came from a man aged 18-30 years with rheumatoid arthritis.

The chain links TRBV7-9 to TRBJ2-3, with D unclear. The CDR3 sequence is 15 residues long. V lost 5 bases and J lost 0, with 12 bases in between. CDR1 and CDR2 (germline): SEHNR, FQNEAQ (reference sequence). This CDR3 is CASSPWQTSTDTQYF. CDR3 bases: TGTGCCAGCAGCCCCTGGCAGACTAGCACAGATACGCAGTATTTT. The full variable domain, in which reference TRBV7-9 and TRBJ2-3 provide the parts outside the CDR3, is DTGVSQNPRHKITKRGQNVTFRCDPISEHNRLYWYRQTLGQGPEFLTYFQNEAQLEKSRLLSDRFSAERPKGSFSTLEIQRTEQGDSAMYLCASSPWQTSTDTQYFGPGTRLTVL.

The chain uses TRBV28 and TRBJ2-7; 7 bases map to TRBD1. This CDR3 region has 16 residues. Germline V lookup: CDR1 MDHEN, CDR2 SYDVKM. V lost 4 bases to trimming and J lost 2 bases; unmatched junction nucleotides: 11. CDR3 sequence: CASSYPDRVLAYEQYF. For the CDR3, the DNA is TGTGCCAGCAGTTACCCCGACAGGGTTCTAGCCTACGAGCAGTACTTC.

This clone has more than one count but fewer than ten. The rearrangement links TRBV6-4 to TRBJ2-3, with no clear D. The CDR3 runs 13 residues. Germline-derived CDR1 and CDR2 are MRHNA and SNTAGT. V was shortened by 2 bases and J by 1 base, with 4 bases between the two germline ends. The CDR3 DNA is TGTGCCAGCAGTGACAGGGGCACAGATACGCAGTATTTT. Its translation is CASSDRGTDTQYF.

The rearrangement uses TRBV5-5 and TRBJ2-3, with unresolved D. The CDR3 extends over 14 amino acids. Germline loops: CDR1 SGHKS, CDR2 YYEKEE (reference sequence). V was trimmed by 0 bases and J by 2 bases, leaving 7 bases between them. The CDR3 DNA reads as TGTGCCAGCAGCTTGGAACAGAACACAGATACGCAGTATTTT. The encoded protein is CASSLEQNTDTQYF.

This chain joins TRBV7-9 and TRBJ1-4, with unresolved D. This CDR3 spans 13 amino acids. The V gene's germline CDR1 is SEHNR and CDR2 FQNEAQ (reference sequence). The V end lost 4 bases, the J end lost 10 bases, and 13 bases lay between the germline ends. DNA of the CDR3: TGTGCCAGCAGCTCAGACCGAACCGGAAAACTGTTTTTT. Translated: CASSSDRTGKLFF.

The chain links TRBV9 to TRBJ2-1, with D possibly being TRBD1 or TRBD2 (6 bases each). Per the germline V gene, CDR1 is SGDLS and CDR2 is YYNGEE. V lost 0 bases to trimming and J lost 6 bases, with 13 bases between them. The CDR3 runs to 15 residues. The CDR3 DNA reads TGTGCCAGCAGCGTAGACGGGGGCGCCGGCAATGAGCAGTTCTTC. Protein: CASSVDGGAGNEQFF. Looking up the rest from reference TRBV9 and TRBJ2-1 gives the full variable domain: DSGVTQTPKHLITATGQRVTLRCSPRSGDLSVYWYQQSLDQGLQFLIQYYNGEERAKGNILERFSAQQFPDLHSELNLSSLELGDSALYFCASSVDGGAGNEQFFGPGTRLTVL.

This clone was observed a handful of times. The chain couples TRBV29-1 to TRBJ1-1; D call uncertain. The CDR3 is 12 residues long. V shed 3 bases and J shed 6 bases, with 11 bases lying between them. Germline-derived CDR1 and CDR2 are SQVTM and ANQGSEA. The chain's CDR3 is CSVDTGLPEAFF. CDR3 coding DNA: TGCAGCGTTGACACGGGTCTGCCTGAAGCTTTCTTT.

The V gene is TRBV27, the J gene TRBJ2-2, with D unresolved. The germline CDR1 and CDR2 sequences are MNHEY and SMNVEV (reference sequence). There are 14 residues in the CDR3. Deletions cut 3 bases from V and 2 bases from J, with 7 bases between. The CDR3, as DNA: TGTGCCAGCAGTTTCAGGAGAAACACCGGGGAGCTGTTTTTT. Encoded protein: CASSFRRNTGELFF.

J is TRBJ1-2 and V is TRBV6-5, with D possibly being TRBD1 (5 bases). From germline, CDR1 is MNHEY and CDR2 SVGAGI. The CDR3 runs to 13 residues. The germline V and J ends were trimmed by 5 bases and 8 bases, with 15 bases remaining between them. CDR3 nucleotide sequence: TGTGCCAGCAGTGTCCGGGGCCGTAGAGGCTACACCTTC. Protein product: CASSVRGRRGYTF.

This chain links TRBV10-3 with TRBJ1-3; possible D gene TRBD1, 5 bases. Deletions cut 3 bases from V and 0 bases from J, with 12 bases between. Germline lookup yields CDR1 ENHRY and CDR2 SYGVKD. The CDR3 loop spans 16 amino acids. CDR3 in DNA: TGTGCCATCAGTGATCGGGGGGATAGCTCTGGAAACACCATATATTTT. Its translation is CAISDRGDSSGNTIYF.

This chain uses TRBV9 with TRBJ2-7, with 7 bases matching TRBD1. The CDR3 runs to 15 residues. CDR1 is SGDLS, CDR2 YYNGEE, per germline. J gave up 0 bases and V 4 bases, and 7 bases lay outside the gene matches. The CDR3 protein is CASSFRDSASYEQYF. The DNA for the CDR3 is TGTGCCAGCAGCTTCCGGGACAGTGCCTCCTACGAGCAGTACTTC.

This sequence joins TRBV10-3 and TRBJ2-3, with 8 bases lining up with TRBD2. Trimming took 7 bases from V and 2 from J; bases not matched to a gene: 8. The CDR3 consists of 15 residues. Germline V gives CDR1 ENHRY, CDR2 SYGVKD. This chain's CDR3 is CAITERGSYTDTQYF. The DNA for the CDR3 is TGTGCCATCACGGAGCGGGGGTCCTACACAGATACGCAGTATTTT.

The chain links TRBV5-1 to TRBJ2-1; D call uncertain. Trimming shortened V by 2 bases and J by 2 bases, and 8 bases separated the two germline ends. The CDR3 runs to 14 residues. The germline V gene has CDR1 SGHRS and CDR2 YFSETQ. This CDR3 is CASSFLGPYNEQFF. CDR3 nucleotides: TGCGCCAGCAGCTTCTTAGGCCCCTACAATGAGCAGTTCTTC.

J is TRBJ1-1 and V is TRBV7-3; a weak D match, TRBD1 (5 bases). V shed 1 base and J shed 4 bases, with 16 bases lying between them. This CDR3 spans 16 amino acids. Germline loops: CDR1 SGHTA, CDR2 FQGTGA. This CDR3 reads CASSLREDTLGTEAFF. CDR3 DNA sequence: TGTGCCAGCAGCTTAAGGGAGGACACTCTGGGCACTGAAGCTTTCTTT.

The genes are TRBV7-9 and TRBJ2-3; D gene ambiguous. The CDR3 consists of 15 residues. Germline assignment: CDR1 SEHNR and CDR2 FQNEAQ (reference sequence). Deletions cut 5 bases from V and 2 bases from J, with 14 bases between. The CDR3, as DNA: TGTGCCAGCAGCCCAATCCCAGGAACCACAGATACGCAGTATTTT. Translation gives CASSPIPGTTDTQYF.

This clone came up a few times. This chain connects TRBV15 to TRBJ1-1; D may be TRBD1 (5 bases). Trimming cost V 6 bases and J 3 bases, with 8 bases left between them. This CDR3 comprises 12 residues. Germline V gene data show CDR1 as LNHNV and CDR2 as YYDKDF (reference sequence). CDR3 protein: CATRGRDTEAFF. Here the CDR3 DNA reads TGTGCCACCAGGGGGCGCGACACTGAAGCTTTCTTT.

The rearrangement joins TRBV14 to TRBJ1-2; TRBD1 might be the D (6 bases). Germline-derived CDR1 and CDR2 are SGHDN and FVKESK. This CDR3 comprises 13 residues. V lost 5 bases to trimming and J lost 4 bases, with 11 bases between them. CDR3 DNA sequence: TGTGCCAGCAGCTCGGACAGCCTCTATGGCTACACCTTC. It translates to CASSSDSLYGYTF.

This clone was seen more than once but under ten times. The chain carries TRBV4-1 and TRBJ1-5, with TRBD1 matching over 9 bases. The length of the CDR3 is 17 residues. From germline, CDR1 is MGHRA and CDR2 YSYEKL. V lost 0 bases, J lost 1 base, and 4 bases stayed unmatched. The CDR3 protein is CASSQETGTGSNQPQHF. CDR3 bases: TGCGCCAGCAGCCAAGAGACCGGGACAGGGAGCAATCAGCCCCAGCATTTT.

V and J are TRBV7-9 and TRBJ1-2; no clear D. V lost 1 base to trimming and J lost 13 bases, with 16 bases between them. CDR1 and CDR2 (germline): SEHNR, FQNEAQ (reference sequence). The length of the CDR3 is 13 residues. In DNA, the CDR3 is TGTGCCAGCAGCTTAGATCCCCTCCTGGATGGCACCTTC. Protein product: CASSLDPLLDGTF.

In its sample, this clone was seen a few times. V usage is TRBV6-1 and J usage is TRBJ2-6; no reliable D call. Germline lookup yields CDR1 MNHNS and CDR2 SASEGT. The CDR3 consists of 14 residues. With 3 bases removed from V and 0 bases from J, the gap between germline ends came to 3 bases. The CDR3 reads CASSDNSGANVLTF. In DNA, the CDR3 is TGTGCCAGCAGTGACAACTCTGGGGCCAACGTCCTGACTTTC.

V usage is TRBV5-1 and J usage is TRBJ2-2, with TRBD1 matching 7 bases. Per germline, CDR1 SGHRS and CDR2 YFSETQ. With 4 bases clipped from V and 1 base from J, the junction kept 7 bases outside the gene matches. This CDR3 comprises 16 residues. CDR3 in amino acids: CASSTYRGQNTGELFF. The CDR3 bases are TGCGCCAGCAGCACCTACAGGGGCCAGAACACCGGGGAGCTGTTTTTT. The full variable domain, completed using reference TRBV5-1 and TRBJ2-2, is KAGVTQTPRYLIKTRGQQVTLSCSPISGHRSVSWYQQTPGQGLQFLFEYFSETQRNKGNFPGRFSGRQFSNSRSEMNVSTLELGDSALYLCASSTYRGQNTGELFFGEGSRLTVL.

This clone was observed once. The gene calls are TRBV4-1 and TRBJ1-1, with D possibly TRBD1 on 5 matching bases. Trimming removed 2 bases from V and 1 base from J, with 11 bases in between. Germline CDR1 and CDR2: MGHRA and YSYEKL. The CDR3 is 15 amino acids. CDR3: CASSQRVGGNTEAFF. The CDR3 region has the DNA TGCGCCAGCAGCCAAAGGGTCGGGGGGAACACTGAAGCTTTCTTT.

The rearrangement joins TRBV9 to TRBJ2-7; D unclear. In germline, CDR1 is SGDLS, CDR2 YYNGEE. The germline V and J ends were trimmed by 3 bases and 4 bases, with 17 bases remaining between them. This CDR3 is built from 15 residues. Written as DNA, the CDR3 is TGTGCCAGCAGCGACAGTCCGACCGGCCCATACGAGCAGTACTTC. This encodes CASSDSPTGPYEQYF.

The gene calls are TRBV7-6 and TRBJ2-5; 9 bases are a match to TRBD2. V was clipped by 2 bases and J by 8 bases; unmatched bases: 12. This CDR3 comprises 16 residues. Germline values: CDR1 SGHVS, CDR2 FNYEAQ. The CDR3 is CASSLYAAGGYETQYF. The DNA of the CDR3 is TGTGCCAGCAGCTTATACGCTGCGGGGGGGTATGAAACCCAGTACTTC.

CDR3 in amino acids: CASSSLGTVKNIQYF. CDR3 coding DNA: TGTGCCAGCAGCTCATTGGGGACAGTTAAAAACATTCAGTACTTC. The chain recombines TRBV21-1 with TRBJ2-4; the table's TRBD1 call for D was not verified on the DNA. TRBV21-1 is deemed a pseudogene. The CDR3 length is 15 residues.

This chain links TRBV2 with TRBJ2-3; no definite D call. This CDR3 is 17 amino acids long. Trimming removed 7 bases from V and 2 bases from J, with 22 bases in between. From germline, CDR1 is SNHLY and CDR2 FYNNEI. The DNA for the CDR3 is TGTGCCAGCAAGAGAGAAGTGGGATATTCAATCACAGATACGCAGTATTTT. Translation: CASKREVGYSITDTQYF.

This chain uses TRBV5-6 with TRBJ2-5, with D perhaps matching TRBD2 (5 bases). The germline gives CDR1 SGHDT, CDR2 YYEEEE. The CDR3 runs to 15 residues. V lost 2 bases to trimming and J lost 5 bases, with 16 bases between them. For the CDR3, the DNA is TGTGCCAGCAGCTTTGGTAGCGTCAGGAGGGAGACCCAGTACTTC. It yields the protein CASSFGSVRRETQYF. The complete variable domain, with remaining parts taken from reference TRBV5-6 and TRBJ2-5, reads DAGVTQSPTHLIKTRGQQVTLRCSPKSGHDTVSWYQQALGQGPQFIFQYYEEEERQRGNFPDRFSGHQFPNYSSELNVNALLLGDSALYLCASSFGSVRRETQYFGPGTRLLVL.

The chain employs TRBV5-8 and TRBJ1-2; the match to TRBD1 covers 9 bases. The V gene end was trimmed by 4 bases and the J gene end by 4 bases; junction bases not matched to a gene: 8. Germline V gene sequence: CDR1 SGHTS, CDR2 YDEGEE. The CDR3 consists of 15 residues. The chain's CDR3 is CASSGGQGPFYGYTF. The CDR3, as DNA: TGTGCCAGCAGCGGAGGACAGGGGCCTTTCTATGGCTACACCTTC.

The chain combines TRBV30 with TRBJ2-7; D is undetermined. Trimming removed 3 bases from V and 3 bases from J, with 15 bases in between. This CDR3 region has 14 residues. CDR1 is GTSNPN, CDR2 SVGIG, per germline (reference sequence). The CDR3 here is CAWSVRQGDYEQYF. In DNA form, the CDR3 reads TGTGCCTGGAGCGTTCGACAAGGTGACTACGAGCAGTACTTC.

The V and J genes are TRBV15 and TRBJ1-1; TRBD1 aligns across 9 bases. Germline assignment: CDR1 LNHNV and CDR2 YYDKDF (reference sequence). CDR3 size: 15 residues. The junction had 8 bases not matched to a gene; V was cut back by 5 bases and J by 4 bases. CDR3 in amino acids: CATSRDRAPGTEAFF. CDR3 bases: TGTGCCACCAGCCGGGACAGGGCTCCGGGCACTGAAGCTTTCTTT.